The entry below gives a single T cell receptor beta chain sequence along with its context. J lost 4 bases, V lost 0 bases, and 4 bases had no gene match. The germline CDR1 and CDR2 sequences are SGDLS and YYNGEE. CDR3 length equals 15 residues. The data derive from a study of breast tumors, draining lymph nodes, adjacent tissues. TCRdb analysed the multiplex PCR reads with MiXCR anew, one entry per CDR3 protein. The data show under 25,000 distinct CDR3 sequences, roughly 43% seen once. The chain has TRBV9 and TRBJ1-5; 7 bases match TRBD1. The clonotype originates from a female donor with breast cancer. Some clones in this sample may be carry-over from other donors' samples. The specimen sequenced was breast tumor tissue. The CDR3 nucleotides are TGTGCCAGCAGCGTAGCCGGGACAGTTAATCAGCCCCAGCATTTT. It codes for CASSVAGTVNQPQHF.